This entry lists 31 T cell receptor beta chains sequenced from one sample in a study of blood T cell repertoires in COVID-19. Some clones are missing from TCRdb's copy, which holds only in-frame ones; the method was immunoSEQ multiplex PCR. This sample has about 61,000 clones, with about nine tenths found just once. The sequenced sample was peripheral blood. The receptors were sampled from a woman aged 45-59 years with active or convalescent COVID-19.

The chain employs TRBV7-2 and TRBJ2-7; 7 bases are a match to TRBD1. Germline V gene sequence: CDR1 SGHTA, CDR2 FQGNSA. This CDR3 has 15 amino acids. Trimming removed 6 bases from V and 3 bases from J; junction bases left unmatched: 11. The CDR3 loop reads CASRDGQASFYEQYF. The CDR3 DNA reads as TGTGCCAGCAGAGACGGACAGGCCTCCTTCTACGAGCAGTACTTC.

This chain links TRBV3-1 (or the pseudogene TRBV3-2) with TRBJ2-1; 8 nucleotides match TRBD1. Germline trimming cut 1 base from V and 12 bases from J; bases unmatched to any gene: 5. The germline V gene encodes CDR1 LGHDT and CDR2 YNNKEL (reference sequence). This CDR3 is built from 13 residues. The CDR3 DNA reads as TGTGCCAGCAGCCAAGGGCGACAGGGGCCGCAGTTCTTC. Translation: CASSQGRQGPQFF.

The rearrangement uses TRBV9 and TRBJ1-4, with a weak D call TRBD1 (5 bases). Germline assignment: CDR1 SGDLS and CDR2 YYNGEE. The CDR3 loop spans 14 amino acids. V lost 4 bases and J 2 bases, leaving 9 bases between the germline ends. The CDR3 sequence is CASSPRGTNEKLFF. The CDR3 DNA is TGTGCCAGCAGCCCCCGGGGGACTAATGAAAAACTGTTTTTT.

The DNA for the CDR3 is TGTGCCACCAGCAGAACAGGGGGCGCACCCTATGGCTACACCTTC. It codes for CATSRTGGAPYGYTF. This rearrangement joins TRBV15 to TRBJ1-2; 9 bases are shared with TRBD1. Germline assignment: CDR1 LNHNV and CDR2 YYDKDF (reference sequence). V lost 2 bases to trimming and J lost 4 bases; unmatched junction nucleotides: 5. The CDR3 is 15 residues long.

CDR3 DNA: TGTGCCAGCAGCTTGCAGGGGCTGGGCTACACCTTC. It codes for CASSLQGLGYTF. The chain recombines TRBV5-6 with TRBJ1-2; maybe TRBD1 (6 bases). V was shortened by 1 base and J by 8 bases, with 9 bases between the two germline ends. This CDR3 comprises 12 residues. Per germline, CDR1 SGHDT and CDR2 YYEEEE.

This chain links TRBV5-7 with TRBJ1-2; TRBD1 agrees at 9 bases. TRBV5-7 is filed as an ORF, its function uncertain. V was clipped by 0 bases and J by 3 bases; unmatched bases: 3. This CDR3 contains 15 residues. The DNA for the CDR3 is TGTGCCAGCAGCTTGGTGACAGGGGGGGACTATGGCTACACCTTC. Its protein is CASSLVTGGDYGYTF.

This chain links TRBV11-3 with TRBJ2-3, with 7 bases lining up with TRBD2. The V and J ends lost 5 bases and 1 base, in that order; junction bases with no gene match: 9. Germline V gene sequence: CDR1 SGHNT, CDR2 YENEEA. The CDR3 runs to 16 residues. The CDR3 sequence: CASSPGTGGGTDTQYF. As DNA, the CDR3 is TGTGCCAGCAGCCCAGGGACGGGAGGTGGCACAGATACGCAGTATTTT.

The gene calls are TRBV5-4 and TRBJ2-5; 8 nucleotides align to TRBD1. V was clipped by 0 bases and J by 5 bases; unmatched bases: 6. This CDR3 contains 15 residues. Germline lookup yields CDR1 SGHNT and CDR2 YYREEE (reference sequence). The DNA of the CDR3 is TGTGCCAGCAGCTTGGATTGGCGACAGGGGGAGACCCAGTACTTC. Translated, it gives CASSLDWRQGETQYF.

The chain links TRBV2 to TRBJ2-1; TRBD1 might be the D (6 bases). Germline-derived CDR1 and CDR2 are SNHLY and FYNNEI. The CDR3 extends over 16 amino acids. The V gene lost 6 bases and the J gene lost 7 bases, with 22 bases spanning the gap. This CDR3 reads CASRVRDTIPFNEQFF. CDR3 DNA sequence: TGTGCCAGCAGGGTCCGGGACACCATCCCTTTTAATGAGCAGTTCTTC.

The genes are TRBV11-2 and TRBJ2-2; the match to TRBD2 covers 11 bases. After removal of 4 bases from V and 5 bases from J, the junction contained 9 bases not matched to a gene. From germline, CDR1 is SGHAT and CDR2 FQNNGV. The CDR3 length is 17 residues. The CDR3 bases are TGTGCCAGCAGCTCCCCGCCCTCTAGCGGGAGGACCGGGGAGCTGTTTTTT. Its protein is CASSSPPSSGRTGELFF.

This chain connects TRBV7-3 to TRBJ2-2; 8 nucleotides align to TRBD2. CDR1 and CDR2 (germline): SGHTA, FQGTGA. The CDR3 extends over 16 amino acids. With V trimmed by 0 bases and J by 4 bases, 4 bases remained unmatched. In DNA form, the CDR3 reads TGTGCCAGCAGCTTAACTGCGGGAGGTGTCACCGGGGAGCTGTTTTTT. This codes for CASSLTAGGVTGELFF.

Concerning this clone itself: Other DNA sequences in the sample encode the same CDR3. The V call is TRBV27, the J call TRBJ2-2; D not resolved. The germline V gene has CDR1 MNHEY and CDR2 SMNVEV (reference sequence). Trimming removed 6 bases at V and 4 bases at J, with 6 bases between. The CDR3 is 12 residues long. The CDR3 region is CASRYSTGELFF. The CDR3 bases are TGTGCCAGCAGGTATAGCACCGGGGAGCTGTTTTTT.

V gene TRBV30 combines with J gene TRBJ2-1; the D gene is possibly TRBD2 (6 bases). CDR3 length equals 13 residues. V dropped 3 bases and J dropped 0 bases, with 6 bases sitting between them. CDR1 GTSNPN and CDR2 SVGIG come from the germline V gene (reference sequence). The CDR3 sequence: CAWSGSSYNEQFF. As DNA, the CDR3 is TGTGCCTGGAGCGGGAGCTCCTACAATGAGCAGTTCTTC.

The chain has TRBV2 and TRBJ2-1; 7 bases map to TRBD1. V shed 2 bases, J shed 7 bases, and the junction held 8 bases outside the gene matches. The CDR3 has 15 amino acids. In germline, CDR1 is SNHLY, CDR2 FYNNEI. The CDR3 coding sequence is TGTGCCAGCAGTGAATTGGCAGGGGGACCGAATGAGCAGTTCTTC. Amino acids: CASSELAGGPNEQFF. Full variable domain (outside the CDR3, taken from reference TRBV2 and TRBJ2-1): EPEVTQTPSHQVTQMGQEVILRCVPISNHLYFYWYRQILGQKVEFLVSFYNNEISEKSEIFDDQFSVERPDGSNFTLKIRSTKLEDSAMYFCASSELAGGPNEQFFGPGTRLTVL.

The chain joins TRBV15 to TRBJ2-1, with TRBD1 matching 9 bases. The CDR3 runs 18 residues. Losses at the gene ends were 1 base for V and 8 bases for J; bases not matched to a gene: 15. Germline-derived CDR1 and CDR2 are LNHNV and YYDKDF (reference sequence). Here the CDR3 reads CATSRGFNRGPSGDEQFF. As DNA, the CDR3 is TGTGCCACCAGCAGAGGTTTTAACAGGGGGCCTTCGGGCGATGAGCAGTTCTTC.

The DNA of the CDR3 is TGTGCCAGCAGCTTGACTAGCGGGAGCATCGGGGGTTACGAGCAGTACTTC. Residues: CASSLTSGSIGGYEQYF. This chain connects TRBV13 to TRBJ2-7, with 12 positions matching TRBD2. The CDR3 contains 17 residues. V lost 3 bases to trimming and J lost 4 bases; unmatched junction nucleotides: 10. From germline, CDR1 is PRHDT and CDR2 FYEKMQ (reference sequence).

The rearrangement links TRBV3-1 (or the pseudogene TRBV3-2) to TRBJ2-3; 7 bases map to TRBD1. There are 13 residues in the CDR3. J lost 5 bases, V lost 4 bases, and 3 bases had no gene match. Germline CDR1 and CDR2: LGHDT and YNNKEL (reference sequence). CDR3 in DNA: TGTGCCAGCAGCCGGACAGGCCGAGATACGCAGTATTTT. Translation gives CASSRTGRDTQYF.

This chain links TRBV7-2 with TRBJ2-7, with TRBD1 matching over 7 bases. V gave up 3 bases and J gave up 3 bases; unmatched junction bases: 2. The CDR3 consists of 13 residues. Per germline, CDR1 SGHTA and CDR2 FQGNSA. The CDR3 nucleotides read TGTGCCAGCAGCTTTACAGGGGACTACGAGCAGTACTTC. Its protein is CASSFTGDYEQYF.

The chain carries TRBV21-1 and TRBJ1-2. TRBV21-1 is termed a pseudogene. The CDR3 is 17 amino acids. CDR3 sequence (DNA): TGTGCCAGCAGCAAATCCCTCCCTTTGAGATGCAACTATGGCTACACCTTC. Residues: CASSKSLPLRCNYGYTF.

This clone showed up just a few times. The J gene is TRBJ2-5, the V gene TRBV7-3; D is perhaps TRBD2 (6 bases). The CDR3 runs to 15 residues. Germline CDR1 and CDR2: SGHTA and FQGTGA. V lost 5 bases and J lost 3, with 16 bases in between. The CDR3 DNA reads as TGTGCCAGCAGCAGAACGGCCCTAGCGAAAGAGACCCAGTACTTC. This codes for CASSRTALAKETQYF.

The chain carries TRBV18 and TRBJ2-7; maybe TRBD1 (5 bases). The CDR3 length is 11 residues. Germline V gives CDR1 KGHSH, CDR2 LQKENI. Trimming pared 3 bases from V and 7 bases from J, leaving 7 bases between. The CDR3 sequence is CASSPQGEQYF. The CDR3 DNA reads TGTGCCAGCTCACCTCAGGGAGAGCAGTACTTC.

This rearrangement joins TRBV18 to TRBJ2-3, with 9 bases fitting TRBD2. Germline V lookup: CDR1 KGHSH, CDR2 LQKENI. The CDR3 extends over 16 amino acids. Losses at the gene ends were 2 bases for V and 1 base for J; bases not matched to a gene: 4. CDR3 in amino acids: CASSPVSGSGTDTQYF. CDR3 DNA sequence: TGTGCCAGCTCACCAGTTAGCGGGAGTGGCACAGATACGCAGTATTTT.

The chain employs TRBV10-3 and TRBJ1-1; D gene uncertain. Trimming stripped 0 bases from V and 1 base from J, with 9 bases between. CDR1 is ENHRY and CDR2 is SYGVKD in the germline V gene. The CDR3 loop spans 15 amino acids. The chain's CDR3 is CAISESWGGNTEAFF. Here the CDR3 DNA reads TGTGCCATCAGTGAGTCGTGGGGAGGGAACACTGAAGCTTTCTTT.

The chain employs TRBV28 and TRBJ2-7, with a possible D match to TRBD1 (5 bases). The CDR3 length is 14 residues. Germline assignment: CDR1 MDHEN and CDR2 SYDVKM. Between the trimmed V and J ends, which lost 7 bases and 2 bases, there was a span of 15 bases. The CDR3 here is CASTLPGRAYEQYF. CDR3 bases: TGTGCCAGCACACTCCCCGGCAGGGCCTACGAGCAGTACTTC.

This chain links TRBV3-1 (or the pseudogene TRBV3-2) with TRBJ2-1, with 11 bases fitting TRBD2. Germline V gene data show CDR1 as LGHDT and CDR2 as YNNKEL (reference sequence). The CDR3 consists of 16 residues. V gave up 2 bases and J gave up 4 bases; unmatched junction bases: 4. The CDR3 sequence is CASSQSGTSGYNEQFF. The DNA for the CDR3 is TGTGCCAGCAGCCAATCGGGGACTAGCGGATACAATGAGCAGTTCTTC.

This clone showed up just once. The V and J genes are TRBV20-1 and TRBJ2-7; possible D gene TRBD1, 6 bases. The germline CDR1 and CDR2 sequences are DFQATT and SNEGSKA (reference sequence). V shed 3 bases and J shed 3 bases, with 15 bases lying between them. The CDR3 consists of 14 residues. CDR3 nucleotides: TGCAGTGCTAGTGGCCGGACAGAGAACTACGAGCAGTACTTC. Amino acid sequence: CSASGRTENYEQYF.

This clone has just one count. This sequence joins TRBV27 and TRBJ2-7; no clear D gene. V was cut by 6 bases and J by 4 bases, with 19 bases left in between. This CDR3 contains 15 residues. CDR1 and CDR2 (germline): MNHEY, SMNVEV (reference sequence). For the CDR3, the DNA is TGTGCCAGCAGCCCCGGGTCTCCTCGAGTATACGAGCAGTACTTC. Its translation is CASSPGSPRVYEQYF.

This chain joins TRBV10-3 and TRBJ1-1, with D possibly being TRBD1 (6 bases). V was clipped by 3 bases and J by 7 bases, with 9 bases between them. The CDR3 sequence is 12 residues long. CDR1 and CDR2 from the germline V gene are ENHRY and SYGVKD. As DNA, the CDR3 is TGTGCCATCAGTGAAGGGGGATTTGAAGCTTTCTTT. Translation gives CAISEGGFEAFF.

The rearrangement joins TRBV7-2 to TRBJ1-6, with D unclear. The CDR3 covers 17 residues. V was clipped by 5 bases and J by 4 bases, with 18 bases between them. Germline CDR1 and CDR2: SGHTA and FQGNSA. The CDR3 DNA reads as TGTGCCAGCAGCCAACAAAGCAGACAAAAATATAATTCACCCCTCCACTTT. It codes for CASSQQSRQKYNSPLHF.

This chain links TRBV25-1 with TRBJ1-5; 9 nucleotides agree with TRBD1. Looked up from germline, CDR1 is MGHDK and CDR2 is SYGVNS. V lost 6 bases and J lost 4; bases outside the gene matches: 1. The CDR3 totals 13 residues. The CDR3 DNA reads as TGTGCCAGCAGGGGACAGGGAAATCAGCCCCAGCATTTT. Its protein product is CASRGQGNQPQHF. The full variable domain, with the rest looked up from reference TRBV25-1 and TRBJ1-5, is EADIYQTPRYLVIGTGKKITLECSQTMGHDKMYWYQQDPGMELHLIHYSYGVNSTEKGDLSSESTVSRIRTEHFPLTLESARPSHTSQYLCASRGQGNQPQHFGDGTRLSIL.

The chain uses TRBV4-2 and TRBJ2-1; 11 bases are shared with TRBD2. The CDR3 extends over 15 amino acids. With 4 bases clipped from V and 6 bases from J, the junction kept 5 bases outside the gene matches. CDR1 and CDR2 from the germline V gene are LGHNA and YNFKEQ. The DNA of the CDR3 is TGTGCCAGCAGCCGCGGGACTAGCGGTCCCAATGAGCAGTTCTTC. Translation gives CASSRGTSGPNEQFF.